This T cell receptor beta chain was sequenced during a study of blood T cell repertoires in COVID-19. This CDR3 is built from 15 residues. V lost 6 bases, J lost 4 bases, and 17 bases lay in between. From germline, CDR1 is MNHEY and CDR2 SVGAGI. TCRdb's copy holds only in-frame clones and misses some; the assay was immunoSEQ multiplex PCR. The table shows over 100,000 clones, with 80% occurring only once. This receptor was identified in a man between 60 and 75 years old with active or convalescent COVID-19. The chain links TRBV6-5 to TRBJ2-3, with D possibly TRBD1 on 6 matching bases. Material for sequencing was peripheral blood. CDR3 sequence (DNA): TGTGCCAGCAGCGCGGCAGGGGCTCGCGCAGATACGCAGTATTTT. Encoded protein: CASSAAGARADTQYF.